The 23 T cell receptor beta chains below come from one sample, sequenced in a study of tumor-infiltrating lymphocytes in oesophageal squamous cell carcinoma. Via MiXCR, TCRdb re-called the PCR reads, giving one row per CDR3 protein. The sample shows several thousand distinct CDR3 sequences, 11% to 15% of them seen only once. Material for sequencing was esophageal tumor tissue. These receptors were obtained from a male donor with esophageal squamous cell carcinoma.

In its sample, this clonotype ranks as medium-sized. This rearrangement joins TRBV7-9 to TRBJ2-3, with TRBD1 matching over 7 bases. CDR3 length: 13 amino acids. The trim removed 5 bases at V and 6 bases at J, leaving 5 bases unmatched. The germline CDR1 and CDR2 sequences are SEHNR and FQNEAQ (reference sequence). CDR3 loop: CASSTSDRDTQYF. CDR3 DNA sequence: TGTGCCAGCAGCACCTCGGACAGGGATACGCAGTATTTT.

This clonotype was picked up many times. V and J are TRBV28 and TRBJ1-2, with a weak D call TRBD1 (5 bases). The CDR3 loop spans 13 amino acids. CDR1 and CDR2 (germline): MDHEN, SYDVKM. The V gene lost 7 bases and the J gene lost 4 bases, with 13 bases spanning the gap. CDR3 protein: CASNPGGSYGYTF. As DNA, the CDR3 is TGTGCCAGCAACCCGGGGGGTTCCTATGGCTACACCTTC.

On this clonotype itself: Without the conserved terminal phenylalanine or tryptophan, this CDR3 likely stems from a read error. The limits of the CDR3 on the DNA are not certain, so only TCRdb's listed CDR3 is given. Here the CDR3 reads CAISGQGDPSYGYTFGS. The chain couples TRBV10-3 to TRBJ2-5; the table's D call, TRBD1, was not checked against the DNA. The CDR3 length is 17 residues, termini included. Per germline, CDR1 ENHRY and CDR2 SYGVKD.

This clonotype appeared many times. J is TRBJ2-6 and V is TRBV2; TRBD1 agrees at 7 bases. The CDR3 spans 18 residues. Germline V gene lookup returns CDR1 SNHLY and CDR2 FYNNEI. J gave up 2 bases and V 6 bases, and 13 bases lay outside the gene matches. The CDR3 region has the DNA TGTGCCAGCAGGTTAGACAGGGTTAGAGATGCTGGGGCCAACGTCCTGACTTTC. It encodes CASRLDRVRDAGANVLTF.

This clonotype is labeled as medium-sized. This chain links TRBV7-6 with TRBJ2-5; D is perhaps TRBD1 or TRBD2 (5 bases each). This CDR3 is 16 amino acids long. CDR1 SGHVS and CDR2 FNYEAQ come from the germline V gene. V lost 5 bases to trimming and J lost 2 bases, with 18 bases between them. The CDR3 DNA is TGTGCCAGCAGCACAAATCCGGGACGGATGCAAGAGACCCAGTACTTC. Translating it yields CASSTNPGRMQETQYF.

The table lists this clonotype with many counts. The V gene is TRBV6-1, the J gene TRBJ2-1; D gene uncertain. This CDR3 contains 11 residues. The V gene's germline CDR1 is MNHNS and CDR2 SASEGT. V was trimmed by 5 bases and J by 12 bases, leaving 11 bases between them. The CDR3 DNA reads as TGTGCCAGCAGTTCGGGTGGGTGGCAGTTCTTC. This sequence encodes CASSSGGWQFF.

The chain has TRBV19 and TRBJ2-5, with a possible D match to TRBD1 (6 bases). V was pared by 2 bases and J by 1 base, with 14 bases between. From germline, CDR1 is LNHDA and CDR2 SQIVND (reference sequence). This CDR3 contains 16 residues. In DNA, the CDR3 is TGTGCCAGTAGTATATCATCGGGGACATCCCAAGAGACCCAGTACTTC. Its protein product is CASSISSGTSQETQYF.

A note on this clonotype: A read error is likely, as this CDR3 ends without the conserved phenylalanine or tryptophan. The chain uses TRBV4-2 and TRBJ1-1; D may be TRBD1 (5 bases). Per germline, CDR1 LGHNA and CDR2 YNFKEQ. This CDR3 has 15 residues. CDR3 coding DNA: TGTGCCAGCAGCCCGCAGGGTCAGATGAACAGTGAAGCTTTCTTG. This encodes CASSPQGQMNSEAFL.

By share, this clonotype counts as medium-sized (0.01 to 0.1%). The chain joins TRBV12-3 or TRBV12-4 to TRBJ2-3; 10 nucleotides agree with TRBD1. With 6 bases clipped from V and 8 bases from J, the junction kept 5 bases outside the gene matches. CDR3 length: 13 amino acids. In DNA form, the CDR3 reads TGTGCCAGCAGGACAGGGGGCGCGGGTACGCAGTATTTT. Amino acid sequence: CASRTGGAGTQYF.

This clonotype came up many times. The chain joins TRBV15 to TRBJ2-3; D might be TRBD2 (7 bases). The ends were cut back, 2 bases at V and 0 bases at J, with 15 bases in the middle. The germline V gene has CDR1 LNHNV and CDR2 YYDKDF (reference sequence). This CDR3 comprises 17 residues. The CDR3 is CATSRWGGGLSTDTQYF. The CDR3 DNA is TGTGCCACCAGCAGATGGGGGGGCGGGTTGAGCACAGATACGCAGTATTTT.

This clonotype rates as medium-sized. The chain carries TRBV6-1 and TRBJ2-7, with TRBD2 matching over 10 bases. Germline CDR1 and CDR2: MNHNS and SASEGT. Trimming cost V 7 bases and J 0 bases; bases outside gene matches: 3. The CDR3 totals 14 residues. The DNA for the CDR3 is TGTGCCAGCAAATCTAGCGGGGGCTCCTACGAGCAGTACTTC. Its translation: CASKSSGGSYEQYF.

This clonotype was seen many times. CDR3 protein: CASSDTATGELFF. DNA for the CDR3: TGTGCCAGCAGTGATACGGCCACCGGGGAGCTGTTTTTT. The chain uses TRBV6-4 and TRBJ2-2; D gene uncertain. This CDR3 comprises 13 residues. The V end lost 3 bases, the J end lost 4 bases, and 6 bases lay between the germline ends. In germline, CDR1 is MRHNA, CDR2 SNTAGT.

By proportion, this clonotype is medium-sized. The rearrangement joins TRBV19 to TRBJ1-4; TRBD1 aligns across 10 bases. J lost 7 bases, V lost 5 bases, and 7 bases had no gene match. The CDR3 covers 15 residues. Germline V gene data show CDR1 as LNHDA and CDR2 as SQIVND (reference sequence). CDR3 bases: TGTGCCAGTAGTCCGCCGACAGGGGGCCGTGAAAAACTGTTTTTT. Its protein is CASSPPTGGREKLFF.

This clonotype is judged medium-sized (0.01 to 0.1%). This CDR3 is CASSERRALYGYTF. DNA for the CDR3: TGTGCCAGCAGTGAGAGGAGGGCCCTCTATGGCTACACCTTC. The chain links TRBV6-1 to TRBJ1-2; the D is unclear. The V and J ends lost 3 bases and 4 bases respectively, with 12 bases between them. The CDR3 extends over 14 amino acids. Looked up from germline, CDR1 is MNHNS and CDR2 is SASEGT.

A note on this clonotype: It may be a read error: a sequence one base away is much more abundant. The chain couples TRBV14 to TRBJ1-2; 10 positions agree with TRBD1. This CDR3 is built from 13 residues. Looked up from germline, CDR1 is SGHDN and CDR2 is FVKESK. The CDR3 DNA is TGTGCCAGCAGCCGGACAGGGGGAAGTGGCAACACCTTC. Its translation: CASSRTGGSGNTF.

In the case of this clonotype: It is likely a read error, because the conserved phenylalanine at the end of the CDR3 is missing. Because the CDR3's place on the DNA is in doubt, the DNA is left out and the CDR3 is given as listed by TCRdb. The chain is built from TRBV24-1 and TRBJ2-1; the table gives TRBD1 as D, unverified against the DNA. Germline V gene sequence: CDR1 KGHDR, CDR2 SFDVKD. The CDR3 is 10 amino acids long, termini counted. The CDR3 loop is CATSDLPSDR.

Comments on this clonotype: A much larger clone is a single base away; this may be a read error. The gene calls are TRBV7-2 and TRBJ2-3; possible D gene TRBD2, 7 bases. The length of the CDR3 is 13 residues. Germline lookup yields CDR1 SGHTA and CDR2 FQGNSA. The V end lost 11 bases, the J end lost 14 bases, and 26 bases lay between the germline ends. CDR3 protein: CAGGLVAPGGLYF. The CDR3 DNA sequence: TGTGCCGGTGGTCTGGTGGCTCCCGGGGGGCTGTATTTT.

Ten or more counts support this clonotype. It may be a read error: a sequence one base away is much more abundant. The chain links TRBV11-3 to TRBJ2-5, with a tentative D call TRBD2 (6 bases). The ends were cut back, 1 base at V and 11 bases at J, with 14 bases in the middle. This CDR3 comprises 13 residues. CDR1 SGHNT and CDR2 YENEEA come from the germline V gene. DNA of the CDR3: TGTGCCAGCAGCTTAGCGGGGGTGGATGAGCAGTACTTC. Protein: CASSLAGVDEQYF.

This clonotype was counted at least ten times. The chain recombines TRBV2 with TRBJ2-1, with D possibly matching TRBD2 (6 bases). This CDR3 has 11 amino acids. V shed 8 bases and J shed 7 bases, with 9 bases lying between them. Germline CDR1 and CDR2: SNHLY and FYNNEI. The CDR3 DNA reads TGTGCCAGCGCGGGGTTGAATGAGCAGTTCTTC. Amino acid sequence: CASAGLNEQFF. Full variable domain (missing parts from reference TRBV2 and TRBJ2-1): EPEVTQTPSHQVTQMGQEVILRCVPISNHLYFYWYRQILGQKVEFLVSFYNNEISEKSEIFDDQFSVERPDGSNFTLKIRSTKLEDSAMYFCASAGLNEQFFGPGTRLTVL.

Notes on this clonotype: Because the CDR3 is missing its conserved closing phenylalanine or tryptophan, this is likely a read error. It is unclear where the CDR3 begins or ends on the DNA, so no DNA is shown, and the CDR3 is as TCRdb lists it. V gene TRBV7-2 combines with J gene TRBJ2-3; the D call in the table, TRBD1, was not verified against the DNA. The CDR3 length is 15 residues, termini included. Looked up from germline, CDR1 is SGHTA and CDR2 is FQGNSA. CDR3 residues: CASSWDPSAAQFFGP.

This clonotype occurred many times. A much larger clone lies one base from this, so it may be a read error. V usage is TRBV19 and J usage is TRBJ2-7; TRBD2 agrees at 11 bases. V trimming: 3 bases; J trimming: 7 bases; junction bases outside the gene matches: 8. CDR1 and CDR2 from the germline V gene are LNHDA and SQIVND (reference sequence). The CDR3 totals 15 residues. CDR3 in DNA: TGTGCCAGTAGTATCTATAGCGGGGGGGCCAATGAGCAGTACTTC. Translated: CASSIYSGGANEQYF.

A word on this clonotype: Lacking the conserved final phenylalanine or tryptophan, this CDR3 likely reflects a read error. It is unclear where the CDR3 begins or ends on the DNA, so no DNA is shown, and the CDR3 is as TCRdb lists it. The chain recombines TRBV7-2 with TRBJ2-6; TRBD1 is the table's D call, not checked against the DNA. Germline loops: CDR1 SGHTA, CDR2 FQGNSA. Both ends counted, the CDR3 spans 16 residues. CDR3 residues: CASSLGPGTDEQFFGA.

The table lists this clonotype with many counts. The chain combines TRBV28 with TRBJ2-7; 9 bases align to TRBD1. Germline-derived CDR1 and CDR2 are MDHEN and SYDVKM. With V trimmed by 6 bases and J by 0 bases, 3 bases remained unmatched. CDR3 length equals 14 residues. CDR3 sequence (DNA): TGTGCCAGCAGGCGACAGGGGGGCTCCTACGAGCAGTACTTC. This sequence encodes CASRRQGGSYEQYF.